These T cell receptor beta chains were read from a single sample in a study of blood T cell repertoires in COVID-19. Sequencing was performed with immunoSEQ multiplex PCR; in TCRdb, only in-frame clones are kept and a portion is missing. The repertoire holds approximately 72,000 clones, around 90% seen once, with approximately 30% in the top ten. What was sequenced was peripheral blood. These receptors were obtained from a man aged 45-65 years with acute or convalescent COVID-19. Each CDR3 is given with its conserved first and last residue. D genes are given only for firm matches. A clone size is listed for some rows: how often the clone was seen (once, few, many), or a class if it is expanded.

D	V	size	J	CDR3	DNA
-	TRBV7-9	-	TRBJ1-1	CASSLGLEAFF	TGTGCCAGCAGCTTGGGCCTTGAAGCTTTCTTT
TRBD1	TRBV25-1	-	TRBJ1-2	CASREDRGNYGYTF	TGTGCCAGCAGGGAGGACAGGGGTAACTATGGCTACACCTTC
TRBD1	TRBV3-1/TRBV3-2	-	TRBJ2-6	CASSQSYGTGGFGANVLTF	TGTGCCAGCAGCCAATCTTACGGGACAGGGGGCTTTGGGGCCAACGTCCTGACTTTC
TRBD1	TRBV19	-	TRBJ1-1	CASSNQGTGGAEAFF	TGTGCCAGTAGTAATCAAGGGACAGGGGGTGCTGAAGCTTTCTTT
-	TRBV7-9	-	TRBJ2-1	CASSPAGHYNEQFF	TGTGCCAGCAGCCCAGCAGGACACTACAATGAGCAGTTCTTC
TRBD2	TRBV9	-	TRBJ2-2	CASSVESGGARGELFF	TGTGCCAGCAGCGTAGAGAGCGGGGGGGCCCGCGGGGAGCTGTTTTTT
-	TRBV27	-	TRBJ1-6	CASSPSHNSPLHF	TGTGCCAGCAGTCCTAGCCATAATTCACCCCTCCACTTT
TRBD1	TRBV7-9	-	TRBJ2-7	CASSLSGGQGAYEQYF	TGTGCCAGCAGCTTAAGTGGGGGACAGGGGGCCTACGAGCAGTACTTC
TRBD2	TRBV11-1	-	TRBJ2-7	CASSELAGGPYEQYF	TGTGCCAGCTCCGAGCTAGCGGGGGGGCCTTACGAGCAGTACTTC
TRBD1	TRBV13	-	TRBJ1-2	CASSFIRDSKPDYTF	TGTGCCAGCAGCTTTATCCGGGACAGCAAGCCCGACTACACCTTC
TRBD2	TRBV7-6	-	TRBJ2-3	CASSPIAGGKDTQYF	TGTGCCAGCAGCCCAATAGCGGGGGGGAAAGATACGCAGTATTTT
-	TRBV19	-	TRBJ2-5	CASSIGGLGETQYF	TGTGCCAGTAGTATAGGGGGCTTGGGAGAGACCCAGTACTTC
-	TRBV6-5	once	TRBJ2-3	CASSSARGSTDTQYF	TGTGCCAGCAGTTCCGCGAGGGGGTCCACAGATACGCAGTATTTT
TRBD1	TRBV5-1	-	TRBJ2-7	CASSRNRGYEQYF	TGCGCCAGCAGCCGAAACAGGGGATACGAGCAGTACTTC
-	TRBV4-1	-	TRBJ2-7	CASSQGFQATYEQYF	TGCGCCAGCAGCCAAGGGTTCCAGGCCACCTACGAGCAGTACTTC
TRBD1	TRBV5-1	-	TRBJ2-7	CASSLMAGGFYEQYF	TGCGCCAGCAGCTTGATGGCAGGGGGATTCTACGAGCAGTACTTC